This T cell receptor beta chain was observed in a study of glioma-infiltrating T cells. Broader study findings: Non-neoplastic patients had below-expected tissue-blood divergence, while all gliomas exceeded expectation.

The CDR3 runs 14 residues. Per the germline V gene, CDR1 is KGHSH and CDR2 is LQKENI. With 3 bases clipped from V and 13 bases from J, the junction kept 14 bases outside the gene matches. Details on this clonotype: Its cognate antigen is unknown. A much larger clonotype is one base distant, so this may be a read error.

TCR alpha and beta CDR3 regions were amplified from RNA using iRepertoire nested multiplex PCR. MiXCR, applied by TCRdb to the multiplex PCR reads, yields one record per CDR3 protein. Of roughly 200,000 distinct CDR3 sequences listed, about 46% are singletons. This sequence joins TRBV18 and TRBJ1-1; 7 nucleotides line up with TRBD1. Material for sequencing was glioma tissue, nonneoplastic brain tissue, or PBMCs (not recorded which). The source of this sequence is a human donor with low-grade glioma or glioblastoma, undergoing nonglioma brain surgery, or in good health (not recorded which). The CDR3 reads CASSPPTDRYRDFF. As DNA, the CDR3 is TGTGCCAGCTCACCCCCTACGGACAGGTACCGTGATTTCTTT.